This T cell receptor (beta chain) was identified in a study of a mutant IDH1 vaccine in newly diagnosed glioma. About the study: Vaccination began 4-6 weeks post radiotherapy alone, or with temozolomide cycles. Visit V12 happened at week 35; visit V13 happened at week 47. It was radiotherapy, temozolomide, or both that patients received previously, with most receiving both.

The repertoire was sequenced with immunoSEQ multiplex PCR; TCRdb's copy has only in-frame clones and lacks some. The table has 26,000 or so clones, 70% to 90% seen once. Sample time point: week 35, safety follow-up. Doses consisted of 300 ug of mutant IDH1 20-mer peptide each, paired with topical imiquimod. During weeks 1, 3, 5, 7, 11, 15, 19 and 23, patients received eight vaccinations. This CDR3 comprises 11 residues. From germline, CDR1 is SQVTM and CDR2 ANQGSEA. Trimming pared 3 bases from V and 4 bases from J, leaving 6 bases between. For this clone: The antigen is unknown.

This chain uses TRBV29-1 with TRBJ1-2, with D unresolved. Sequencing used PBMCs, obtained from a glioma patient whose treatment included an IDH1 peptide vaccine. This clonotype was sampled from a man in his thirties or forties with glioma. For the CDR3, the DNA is TGCAGCGTTGAGGGCGGCTATGGCTACACCTTC. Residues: CSVEGGYGYTF.